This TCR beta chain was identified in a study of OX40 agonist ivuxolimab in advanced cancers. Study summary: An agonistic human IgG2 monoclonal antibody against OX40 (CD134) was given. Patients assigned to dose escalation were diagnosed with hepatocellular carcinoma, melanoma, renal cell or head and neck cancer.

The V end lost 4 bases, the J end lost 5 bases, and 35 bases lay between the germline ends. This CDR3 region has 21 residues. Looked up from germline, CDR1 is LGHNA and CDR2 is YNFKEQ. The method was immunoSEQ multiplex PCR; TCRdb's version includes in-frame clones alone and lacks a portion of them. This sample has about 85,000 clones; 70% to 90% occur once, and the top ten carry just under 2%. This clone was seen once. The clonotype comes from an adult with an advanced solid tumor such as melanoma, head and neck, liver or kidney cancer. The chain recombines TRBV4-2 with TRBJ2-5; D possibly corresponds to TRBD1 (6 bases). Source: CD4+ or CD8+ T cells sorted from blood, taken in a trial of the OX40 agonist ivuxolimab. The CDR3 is CASSPWLGQLLDVRRMETQYF. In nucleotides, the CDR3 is TGTGCCAGCAGCCCATGGCTCGGACAGCTTTTAGATGTACGGAGGATGGAGACCCAGTACTTC.